The 29 T cell receptor beta chains presented below share a single source sample, sequenced in a study of shared clonotypes between healthy human individuals. Sequenced by immunoSEQ multiplex PCR; TCRdb stores in-frame clones only, minus some. The sample contains approximately 500,000 clones, less than 96% of which appear only once. Sequences were obtained from naive CD4+ T cells sorted from blood. Subset: CD45RA+ positively selected. Source of these receptors: a woman in her 30s in good health.

V gene TRBV6-5 combines with J gene TRBJ2-3; the D call may be TRBD1 or TRBD2 (5 bases each). Germline CDR1 MNHEY, CDR2 SVGAGI. The V end was cut by 6 bases, the J end by 0 bases, with 13 bases between. The CDR3 loop spans 15 amino acids. This chain's CDR3 is CASSSAGRSTDTQYF. DNA of the CDR3: TGTGCCAGCAGCTCTGCAGGGAGAAGCACAGATACGCAGTATTTT.

This chain uses TRBV18 with TRBJ1-5; D gene uncertain. Germline assignment: CDR1 KGHSH and CDR2 LQKENI. The CDR3 spans 13 residues. V lost 0 bases and J lost 11, with 11 bases in between. The CDR3 coding sequence is TGTGCCAGCTCACCACCGGGTGTGAATTCCCAGCATTTT. This codes for CASSPPGVNSQHF.

The chain couples TRBV10-1 to TRBJ2-1; TRBD2 matches 14 bases. CDR1 and CDR2 (germline): WNHNN, SYGVQD (reference sequence). V lost 6 bases, J lost 6 bases, and 4 bases stayed unmatched. The CDR3 is 15 amino acids. The CDR3 loop is CASRRGTSGSNEQFF. The CDR3 DNA reads as TGCGCCAGCAGAAGAGGGACTAGCGGGAGCAATGAGCAGTTCTTC.

The rearrangement uses TRBV5-1 and TRBJ1-1, with 10 nucleotides matching TRBD1. Germline trimming cut 4 bases from V and 4 bases from J; bases unmatched to any gene: 13. The germline gives CDR1 SGHRS, CDR2 YFSETQ. The CDR3 runs to 17 residues. The CDR3 coding sequence is TGCGCCAGCAGCCGTGGGACAGGGGACGGTGGTGGCACTGAAGCTTTCTTT. Its protein product is CASSRGTGDGGGTEAFF.

The chain has TRBV28 and TRBJ1-5; TRBD1 aligns across 9 bases. The germline gives CDR1 MDHEN, CDR2 SYDVKM. V dropped 6 bases and J dropped 4; count of bases not matched to a gene: 4. There are 14 residues in the CDR3. The CDR3 reads CASSKTGGNQPQHF. DNA of the CDR3: TGTGCCAGCAGCAAGACAGGGGGTAATCAGCCCCAGCATTTT. Variable domain in full (rest from reference TRBV28 and TRBJ1-5): DVKVTQSSRYLVKRTGEKVFLECVQDMDHENMFWYRQDPGLGLRLIYFSYDVKMKEKGDIPEGYSVSREKKERFSLILESASTNQTSMYLCASSKTGGNQPQHFGDGTRLSIL.

The rearrangement uses TRBV18 and TRBJ1-4; 9 bases map to TRBD1. The CDR3 runs 16 residues. From germline, CDR1 is KGHSH and CDR2 LQKENI. Losses at the gene ends were 3 bases for V and 10 bases for J; bases not matched to a gene: 12. The CDR3, as DNA: TGTGCCAGCTCACCCGTCGTCGGGACAGGGTTTGGAAAACTGTTTTTT. This gives the protein CASSPVVGTGFGKLFF.

The V call is TRBV5-1, the J call TRBJ2-2; TRBD2 agrees at 13 bases. Per germline, CDR1 SGHRS and CDR2 YFSETQ. V gave up 3 bases and J gave up 6 bases; unmatched junction bases: 8. This CDR3 is 17 amino acids long. CDR3: CASSYRLAGGGSGELFF. The CDR3 nucleotides read TGCGCCAGCAGCTACCGACTAGCGGGAGGAGGGTCCGGGGAGCTGTTTTTT.

In DNA, the CDR3 is TGCGCCAGCAGCCCTGGTGGGCAGACGGGTGAAAAACTGTTTTTT. Translating gives CASSPGGQTGEKLFF. V usage is TRBV5-1 and J usage is TRBJ1-4, with D unclear. The germline V gene has CDR1 SGHRS and CDR2 YFSETQ. Trimming cost V 4 bases and J 7 bases, with 17 bases left between them. This CDR3 comprises 15 residues.

J is TRBJ2-5 and V is TRBV5-6, with TRBD2 identical over 8 bases. The CDR3 length is 15 residues. CDR1 is SGHDT and CDR2 is YYEEEE in the germline V gene. V dropped 4 bases and J dropped 4; count of bases not matched to a gene: 9. The CDR3 spells CASSLLGAGGETQYF. DNA for the CDR3: TGTGCCAGCAGCCTCCTCGGGGCGGGGGGAGAGACCCAGTACTTC.

The rearrangement uses TRBV5-1 and TRBJ2-2; D assignment may be TRBD1 or TRBD2 (5 bases each). This CDR3 contains 16 residues. Germline lookup yields CDR1 SGHRS and CDR2 YFSETQ. Trimming stripped 4 bases from V and 5 bases from J, with 18 bases between. The CDR3 loop reads CASSTPMTGPTGELFF. Written as DNA, the CDR3 is TGCGCCAGCAGCACACCAATGACGGGACCTACCGGGGAGCTGTTTTTT.

The DNA for the CDR3 is TGCGCCAGCAGCCGGGGAGGCTCAGATATGCACAATGAGCAGTTCTTC. Translating it yields CASSRGGSDMHNEQFF. The chain employs TRBV5-1 and TRBJ2-1; D perhaps matches TRBD2 (6 bases). The CDR3 is 16 amino acids. The germline gives CDR1 SGHRS, CDR2 YFSETQ. V lost 4 bases and J 5 bases, leaving 19 bases between the germline ends.

V and J are TRBV7-9 and TRBJ1-1, with D unresolved. V dropped 5 bases and J dropped 1 base, with 8 bases sitting between them. Germline V gives CDR1 SEHNR, CDR2 FQNEAQ (reference sequence). There are 13 residues in the CDR3. The CDR3 nucleotides read TGTGCCAGCAGCCCAACCCCGAACACTGAAGCTTTCTTT. Residues: CASSPTPNTEAFF. The variable domain in full, completed from reference TRBV7-9 and TRBJ1-1, reads DTGVSQNPRHKITKRGQNVTFRCDPISEHNRLYWYRQTLGQGPEFLTYFQNEAQLEKSRLLSDRFSAERPKGSFSTLEIQRTEQGDSAMYLCASSPTPNTEAFFGQGTRLTVV.

This chain uses TRBV27 with TRBJ1-5; 7 bases align to TRBD1. The length of the CDR3 is 15 residues. J was trimmed by 5 bases and V by 5 bases; bases with no gene match: 9. CDR1 is MNHEY and CDR2 is SMNVEV in the germline V gene (reference sequence). This CDR3 reads CASSPWDSTHQPQHF. DNA for the CDR3: TGTGCCAGCAGTCCCTGGGACAGCACACATCAGCCCCAGCATTTT.

The chain is built from TRBV27 and TRBJ1-5; no firm D call. The CDR3 has 16 residues. In germline, CDR1 is MNHEY, CDR2 SMNVEV (reference sequence). V gave up 0 bases and J gave up 2 bases, with 11 bases separating them. In DNA form, the CDR3 reads TGTGCCAGCAGTTTATCGTTCTCCCGAGGCAATCAGCCCCAGCATTTT. Amino acids: CASSLSFSRGNQPQHF.

The chain has TRBV7-9 and TRBJ2-1; either TRBD1 or TRBD2 may fit D (5 bases each). The CDR3 is 12 amino acids. Germline lookup yields CDR1 SEHNR and CDR2 FQNEAQ (reference sequence). Trimming removed 5 bases at V and 15 bases at J, with 17 bases between. CDR3 loop: CASSRKTGGGFF. DNA for the CDR3: TGTGCCAGCAGCAGAAAGACTGGGGGTGGGTTCTTC.

Only one count was recorded for this clone. The CDR3 spells CASSYFGGGETQYF. In nucleotides, the CDR3 is TGTGCCAGCAGTTACTTTGGGGGCGGGGAGACCCAGTACTTC. This sequence joins TRBV6-5 and TRBJ2-5; TRBD1 might be the D (6 bases). This CDR3 spans 14 amino acids. V was clipped by 1 base and J by 5 bases, with 11 bases between them. The germline gives CDR1 MNHEY, CDR2 SVGAGI.

The chain uses TRBV18 and TRBJ1-2; tentatively, D is TRBD1 (5 bases). V shed 3 bases and J shed 1 base, with 18 bases lying between them. Germline CDR1 reads KGHSH; CDR2 reads LQKENI. CDR3 size: 17 residues. The CDR3 region is CASSPRYIVGDNYGYTF. In nucleotides, the CDR3 is TGTGCCAGCTCACCGCGGTACATTGTGGGGGATAACTATGGCTACACCTTC.

This clone was recorded once. This sequence joins TRBV5-1 and TRBJ2-7; D is perhaps TRBD1 or TRBD2 (6 bases each). CDR1 is SGHRS and CDR2 is YFSETQ in the germline V gene. V gave up 7 bases and J gave up 3 bases, with 20 bases separating them. The CDR3 extends over 15 amino acids. The CDR3 coding sequence is TGCGCCAGCGGGACGATGGAGGGGGTAAACTACGAGCAGTACTTC. It specifies CASGTMEGVNYEQYF.

The chain has TRBV28 and TRBJ1-4; TRBD1 aligns across 8 bases. Trimming at V came to 3 bases and at J to 8 bases, leaving 5 bases not matched to a gene. This CDR3 is built from 14 residues. Germline CDR1 is MDHEN and CDR2 is SYDVKM. The CDR3 region has the DNA TGTGCCAGCAGTTTGCAGGGGGCAAAAGAAAAACTGTTTTTT. Its translation is CASSLQGAKEKLFF.

V is TRBV6-5 and J is TRBJ2-7, with 9 positions matching TRBD1. The CDR3 is 14 amino acids. CDR1 and CDR2 (germline): MNHEY, SVGAGI. V was pared by 6 bases and J by 12 bases, with 15 bases of the junction left unmatched. The CDR3 DNA is TGTGCCAGCAGCCCGCAAACGGGACAGGGAGATCCGTACTTC. It yields the protein CASSPQTGQGDPYF.

This clone showed up just once. The rearrangement uses TRBV27 and TRBJ1-1, with 10 bases matching TRBD1. V shed 5 bases and J 5 bases; nucleotides not matched to a gene: 8. CDR3 size: 15 residues. The V gene's germline CDR1 is MNHEY and CDR2 SMNVEV (reference sequence). The CDR3 nucleotides read TGTGCCAGCAGTCGTCCCGGGACAGGGGATACTGAAGCTTTCTTT. Translation gives CASSRPGTGDTEAFF.

The rearrangement uses TRBV4-1 and TRBJ2-7, with TRBD2 matching over 14 bases. The CDR3 runs to 19 residues. Trimming took 6 bases from V and 4 from J; bases not matched to a gene: 17. CDR1 and CDR2 from the germline V gene are MGHRA and YSYEKL. CDR3 amino acids: CASRPVGLAGGHSHYEQYF. As DNA, the CDR3 is TGCGCCAGCAGACCAGTAGGACTAGCGGGAGGTCATTCCCATTACGAGCAGTACTTC.

The chain couples TRBV2 to TRBJ1-4; D call uncertain. This CDR3 contains 13 residues. V was shortened by 3 bases and J by 8 bases, with 10 bases between the two germline ends. Germline values: CDR1 SNHLY, CDR2 FYNNEI. The CDR3 is CASSDDLTEKLFF. CDR3 coding DNA: TGTGCCAGCAGTGATGACTTAACCGAAAAACTGTTTTTT.

The rearrangement links TRBV27 to TRBJ1-2; D gene ambiguous. This CDR3 spans 13 amino acids. The ends were cut back, 3 bases at V and 3 bases at J, with 8 bases in the middle. Germline V lookup: CDR1 MNHEY, CDR2 SMNVEV (reference sequence). The CDR3 loop reads CASSFHRDYGYTF. CDR3 DNA sequence: TGTGCCAGCAGTTTTCACAGAGACTATGGCTACACCTTC.

This clone has just one count. Other DNA variants within this sample encode the same CDR3. This chain joins TRBV10-3 and TRBJ2-7, with D perhaps matching TRBD1 (5 bases). The length of the CDR3 is 15 residues. Germline CDR1 reads ENHRY; CDR2 reads SYGVKD. V dropped 0 bases and J dropped 3 bases, with 12 bases sitting between them. The DNA for the CDR3 is TGTGCCATCAGTGAGTCGGGGCAGGGAATCTACGAGCAGTACTTC. Amino acid sequence: CAISESGQGIYEQYF.

V gene TRBV19 combines with J gene TRBJ1-5; D is uncertain. CDR3 length: 13 residues. CDR1 and CDR2 (germline): LNHDA, SQIVND (reference sequence). V dropped 3 bases and J dropped 5 bases, with 8 bases sitting between them. The CDR3 spells CASSISADQPQHF. CDR3 sequence (DNA): TGTGCCAGTAGTATCAGTGCCGATCAGCCCCAGCATTTT.

V is TRBV29-1 and J is TRBJ2-3; 8 bases are shared with TRBD1. The CDR3 has 13 amino acids. V shed 6 bases and J 4 bases; nucleotides not matched to a gene: 6. Germline CDR1 and CDR2: SQVTM and ANQGSEA. CDR3 DNA sequence: TGCAGCGTCTCAGGGGGCCGGGCAGATACGCAGTATTTT. Its protein product is CSVSGGRADTQYF.

The chain uses TRBV27 and TRBJ1-1, with D possibly being TRBD1 (5 bases). The V gene's germline CDR1 is MNHEY and CDR2 SMNVEV (reference sequence). Trimming took 6 bases from V and 10 from J, leaving 21 bases between them. This CDR3 comprises 14 residues. The DNA for the CDR3 is TGTGCCAGCAGACGGGGCGACAGATCCGGCGGAGCTTTCTTT. It is translated as CASRRGDRSGGAFF.

This rearrangement joins TRBV15 to TRBJ2-2; D not certain. V was cut by 0 bases and J by 1 base, with 3 bases left in between. The CDR3 is 14 residues long. The V gene's germline CDR1 is LNHNV and CDR2 YYDKDF (reference sequence). Written as DNA, the CDR3 is TGTGCCACCAGCAGAGATCGGAACACCGGGGAGCTGTTTTTT. Residues: CATSRDRNTGELFF.